One T cell receptor (beta chain) is described in this entry. What it binds is unknown. These data originate in a study of shared clonotypes between healthy human individuals. The assay was immunoSEQ multiplex PCR, and TCRdb's table has in-frame clones only and misses some. This sample has around 560,000 clones, with approximately 95% found just once. Regarding the study as a whole: The authors sampled blood alone, and tissue repertoires likely differ. All-four-donor shared clonotypes had higher generation probabilities than non-shared clonotypes did.

V was clipped by 10 bases and J by 5 bases; unmatched bases: 9. The length of the CDR3 is 15 residues. CDR1 and CDR2 (germline): LNHDA, SQIVND (reference sequence). The naive CD8 fraction comprised CD45RO-negative cells positively selected for CCR7 and excluded terminally differentiated effector memory CD45RA+ cells. Material for sequencing was naive CD8+ T cells sorted from blood. This chain links TRBV19 with TRBJ2-1; 12 bases are a match to TRBD1. This TCR was recovered from a young woman in good health. This CDR3 reads CATTPGQGADNEQFF. The CDR3 coding sequence is TGTGCCACCACACCGGGACAGGGGGCCGACAATGAGCAGTTCTTC.